The 21 T cell receptor beta chains given below trace back to one sample, sequenced in a study of blood T cell repertoires in COVID-19. Clones were read by immunoSEQ multiplex PCR, and TCRdb kept only the in-frame ones, dropping some. The table shows roughly 62,000 clones, with around 90% occurring only once. Sequenced: peripheral blood. These receptors were collected from a human donor with acute or convalescent COVID-19. The donor label of this sample is uncertain.

V and J are TRBV5-1 and TRBJ2-3, with 11 bases lining up with TRBD2. This CDR3 is built from 14 residues. The V segment lost 4 bases and the J segment 3 bases; nucleotides outside the gene matches: 1. The germline V gene has CDR1 SGHRS and CDR2 YFSETQ. CDR3: CASSPSGGTDTQYF. The CDR3, as DNA: TGCGCCAGCAGCCCTAGCGGGGGGACAGATACGCAGTATTTT.

The chain has TRBV28 and TRBJ1-1; TRBD1 agrees at 8 bases. The CDR3 runs to 16 residues. The V segment lost 2 bases and the J segment 1 base; nucleotides outside the gene matches: 6. Germline V gene sequence: CDR1 MDHEN, CDR2 SYDVKM. The CDR3 loop is CASSLRTGSGNTEAFF. CDR3 coding DNA: TGTGCCAGCAGTTTAAGGACAGGGAGTGGGAACACTGAAGCTTTCTTT.

This clone appeared a few times. The V and J genes are TRBV19 and TRBJ1-5, with 9 bases identical to TRBD1. This CDR3 is built from 18 residues. Losses at the gene ends were 5 bases for V and 0 bases for J; bases not matched to a gene: 11. The germline CDR1 and CDR2 sequences are LNHDA and SQIVND (reference sequence). The CDR3 here is CASSPGTGSSNSNQPQHF. The CDR3 bases are TGTGCCAGTAGTCCTGGGACAGGGTCTTCGAATAGCAATCAGCCCCAGCATTTT. The full variable domain, its missing parts supplied by reference TRBV19 and TRBJ1-5, is DGGITQSPKYLFRKEGQNVTLSCEQNLNHDAMYWYRQDPGQGLRLIYYSQIVNDFQKGDIAEGYSVSREKKESFPLTVTSAQKNPTAFYLCASSPGTGSSNSNQPQHFGDGTRLSIL.

The CDR3 DNA sequence: TGCGCCAGCAGTGAGCCTGCCGGGACAGGGGACAAAAACATTCAGTACTTC. It codes for CASSEPAGTGDKNIQYF. This chain connects TRBV10-2 to TRBJ2-4; 10 bases are a match to TRBD1. The junction had 7 bases not matched to a gene; V was cut back by 2 bases and J by 3 bases. The CDR3 is 17 residues long. Germline V gene sequence: CDR1 WSHSY, CDR2 SAAADI.

The gene calls are TRBV2 and TRBJ2-5; weak D call: TRBD2 (5 bases). The CDR3 runs to 13 residues. Germline V gene sequence: CDR1 SNHLY, CDR2 FYNNEI. Trimming took 0 bases from V and 5 from J, leaving 7 bases between them. In DNA, the CDR3 is TGTGCCAGCAGTGAAGCCAGGAGGGAGACCCAGTACTTC. Its translation: CASSEARRETQYF.

This chain connects TRBV11-2 to TRBJ1-4; 8 nucleotides match TRBD1. The CDR3 contains 19 residues. Per germline, CDR1 SGHAT and CDR2 FQNNGV. Trimming took 2 bases from V and 2 from J; bases not matched to a gene: 13. CDR3 amino acids: CASSLSGPSRGPTNEKLFF. The CDR3 nucleotides are TGTGCCAGCAGCTTATCCGGACCCTCCAGGGGGCCCACTAATGAAAAACTGTTTTTT.

This chain uses TRBV7-3 with TRBJ2-2, with D hard to call. The V and J ends lost 4 bases and 6 bases respectively, with 6 bases between them. The CDR3 sequence is 12 residues long. Germline values: CDR1 SGHTA, CDR2 FQGTGA. This CDR3 is CASSSVAGELFF. In DNA, the CDR3 is TGTGCCAGCAGCTCTGTAGCCGGGGAGCTGTTTTTT.

This chain links TRBV9 with TRBJ2-7; perhaps TRBD2 as D (6 bases). This CDR3 comprises 15 residues. Trimming shortened V by 3 bases and J by 0 bases, and 13 bases separated the two germline ends. CDR1 is SGDLS and CDR2 is YYNGEE in the germline V gene. The CDR3 bases are TGTGCCAGCAGCGGACTCGGGGGAAGCTCCTACGAGCAGTACTTC. As protein: CASSGLGGSSYEQYF.

This clone has just a few counts. The chain joins TRBV3-1 (or the pseudogene TRBV3-2) to TRBJ1-1, with D uncertain. CDR3 size: 12 residues. Germline CDR1 is LGHDT and CDR2 is YNNKEL (reference sequence). V lost 3 bases and J lost 11, with 13 bases in between. The CDR3 protein is CASSHDYGGAFF. DNA of the CDR3: TGTGCCAGCAGCCATGACTATGGAGGGGCTTTCTTT.

The V gene is TRBV9, the J gene TRBJ1-2, with 9 bases that match TRBD1. The CDR3 runs to 14 residues. The trim removed 4 bases at V and 5 bases at J, leaving 6 bases unmatched. Germline V gives CDR1 SGDLS, CDR2 YYNGEE. CDR3 nucleotide sequence: TGTGCCAGCAGCCAGGGACAGGGAGGATATGGCTACACCTTC. Protein: CASSQGQGGYGYTF.

The chain has TRBV5-6 and TRBJ2-5; D is unclear. This CDR3 contains 12 residues. The V gene lost 0 bases and the J gene lost 5 bases, with 5 bases spanning the gap. Per germline, CDR1 SGHDT and CDR2 YYEEEE. The CDR3 region has the DNA TGTGCCAGCAGCTTGGCCAGGGAGACCCAGTACTTC. Encoded protein: CASSLARETQYF.

The chain employs TRBV19 and TRBJ2-3; a possible D gene is TRBD1 (5 bases). The CDR3 length is 16 residues. Germline CDR1 and CDR2: LNHDA and SQIVND (reference sequence). V gave up 7 bases and J gave up 0 bases, with 17 bases separating them. Here the CDR3 DNA reads TGTGCCAGTATGGAAACGGCAAGGGGTAGCACAGATACGCAGTATTTT. Protein sequence: CASMETARGSTDTQYF.

This clone was detected a few times. This chain uses TRBV19 with TRBJ2-3; maybe TRBD2 (7 bases). This CDR3 has 16 amino acids. V was clipped by 6 bases and J by 3 bases, with 19 bases between them. Germline V lookup: CDR1 LNHDA, CDR2 SQIVND (reference sequence). The CDR3, as DNA: TGTGCCAGTAGAAAAGGGGGGGTCGTACTGACAGATACGCAGTATTTT. Translation gives CASRKGGVVLTDTQYF.

This chain links TRBV15 with TRBJ2-1; 8 bases line up with TRBD2. Losses at the gene ends were 6 bases for V and 0 bases for J; bases not matched to a gene: 7. The CDR3 loop spans 16 amino acids. Per germline, CDR1 LNHNV and CDR2 YYDKDF (reference sequence). For the CDR3, the DNA is TGTGCCACCAGGCGAGCGGGGGCCAACTCCTACAATGAGCAGTTCTTC. Protein: CATRRAGANSYNEQFF.

The V call is TRBV24-1, the J call TRBJ1-2; D remains ambiguous. The CDR3 length is 13 residues. Trimming removed 4 bases at V and 2 bases at J, with 7 bases between. Germline lookup yields CDR1 KGHDR and CDR2 SFDVKD. CDR3 amino acids: CATSEYRNYGYTF. As DNA, the CDR3 is TGTGCCACCAGTGAATACAGAAACTATGGCTACACCTTC.

This chain links TRBV13 with TRBJ1-1; D might be TRBD1 (5 bases). Germline CDR1 is PRHDT and CDR2 is FYEKMQ (reference sequence). The CDR3 length is 15 residues. Trimming removed 5 bases from V and 1 base from J, with 14 bases in between. The CDR3 sequence: CASSPARGGNTEAFF. The CDR3 coding sequence is TGTGCCAGCAGCCCAGCGAGGGGAGGGAACACTGAAGCTTTCTTT.

The chain employs TRBV5-1 and TRBJ2-2; a weak D match, TRBD1 (6 bases). V dropped 4 bases and J dropped 1 base, with 8 bases sitting between them. CDR3 size: 14 residues. Germline V gives CDR1 SGHRS, CDR2 YFSETQ. Here the CDR3 DNA reads TGCGCCAGCAGCCTGACAGGGAACACCGGGGAGCTGTTTTTT. This gives the protein CASSLTGNTGELFF. The full variable domain, rest sourced from reference TRBV5-1 and TRBJ2-2, is KAGVTQTPRYLIKTRGQQVTLSCSPISGHRSVSWYQQTPGQGLQFLFEYFSETQRNKGNFPGRFSGRQFSNSRSEMNVSTLELGDSALYLCASSLTGNTGELFFGEGSRLTVL.

V and J are TRBV6-1 and TRBJ2-7; D is possibly TRBD1 (6 bases). V shed 0 bases and J shed 4 bases, with 10 bases lying between them. The CDR3 extends over 14 amino acids. Germline CDR1 MNHNS, CDR2 SASEGT. The CDR3 loop reads CASSEAMGAYEQYF. CDR3 coding DNA: TGTGCCAGCAGTGAAGCTATGGGGGCGTACGAGCAGTACTTC.

The chain links TRBV21-1 to TRBJ1-2; the DNA was not compared with TRBD1, the D call given in the table. TRBV21-1 is given as a pseudogene. This CDR3 has 16 residues. In DNA, the CDR3 is TGTGCCAGCAGCAAAGTGGGGCTGTCCAGGGACTATGGCTACACCTTC. It is translated as CASSKVGLSRDYGYTF.

This chain joins TRBV19 and TRBJ2-6; D perhaps matches TRBD1 (6 bases). Germline V gene lookup returns CDR1 LNHDA and CDR2 SQIVND (reference sequence). This CDR3 region has 16 residues. V was trimmed by 2 bases and J by 4 bases, leaving 12 bases between them. The CDR3 reads CASSITGFAGANVLTF. CDR3 nucleotide sequence: TGTGCCAGTAGTATAACAGGGTTTGCGGGGGCCAACGTCCTGACTTTC. The variable domain in full, completed from reference TRBV19 and TRBJ2-6, reads DGGITQSPKYLFRKEGQNVTLSCEQNLNHDAMYWYRQDPGQGLRLIYYSQIVNDFQKGDIAEGYSVSREKKESFPLTVTSAQKNPTAFYLCASSITGFAGANVLTFGAGSRLTVL.

The chain links TRBV9 to TRBJ2-7, with D perhaps TRBD1 (5 bases). Germline assignment: CDR1 SGDLS and CDR2 YYNGEE. The CDR3 runs to 15 residues. With 7 bases removed from V and 1 base from J, the gap between germline ends came to 18 bases. The CDR3 DNA follows: TGTGCCAGCGGGCAGGGCTCTACCACTTCCTACGAGCAGTACTTC. Protein sequence: CASGQGSTTSYEQYF.